What follows is one TCR beta chain and its context. The data belong to a study of blood T cell repertoires in COVID-19. About the research overall: Material from acute and convalescent COVID-19 was sourced from the United States, Italy and Spain. T cells, B-cell-depleted T cells, or PBMCs supplied cDNA or gDNA.

Authors' methods: Amplification with reference gene primers provided the estimates of nucleated cell counts. Clones were sequenced by immunoSEQ multiplex PCR, and TCRdb holds only the in-frame ones, with some missing. That table gives V, J and clone size, and the DNA gave D and trimming. This sample yields fewer than 120,000 clones, of which 70% to 90% are seen a single time; 4% to 5% belongs to the top ten. The germline CDR1 and CDR2 sequences are MNHEY and SMNVEV (reference sequence). This CDR3 has 15 residues. V was trimmed by 6 bases and J by 4 bases, leaving 13 bases between them. The V and J genes are TRBV27 and TRBJ1-6; perhaps TRBD1 as D (5 bases). What was sequenced was peripheral blood. The source is a human donor in a cohort sampled during active COVID-19. CDR3 in amino acids: CASRPYKGYNSPLHF. In DNA form, the CDR3 reads TGTGCCAGCAGGCCGTACAAGGGGTATAATTCACCCCTCCACTTT.